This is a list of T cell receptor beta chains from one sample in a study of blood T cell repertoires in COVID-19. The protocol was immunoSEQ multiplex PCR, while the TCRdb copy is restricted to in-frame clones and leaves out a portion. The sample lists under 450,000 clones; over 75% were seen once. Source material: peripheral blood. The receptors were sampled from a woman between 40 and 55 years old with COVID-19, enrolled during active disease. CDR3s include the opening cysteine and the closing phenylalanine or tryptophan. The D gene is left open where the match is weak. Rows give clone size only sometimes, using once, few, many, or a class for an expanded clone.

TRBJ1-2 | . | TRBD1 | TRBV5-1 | TGCGCCAGCAGCTTGGCGACAGGGAACTATGGCTACACCTTC | CASSLATGNYGYTF
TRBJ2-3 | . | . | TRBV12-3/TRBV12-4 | TGTGCCAGCAGCTTGACAGTCACAGATACGCAGTATTTT | CASSLTVTDTQYF
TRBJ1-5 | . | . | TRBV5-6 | TGTGCCAGCAGCTTACGGGTCAACAATCAGCCCCAGCATTTT | CASSLRVNNQPQHF
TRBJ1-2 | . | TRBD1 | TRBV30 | TGTGCCTGGGAGACAGGGGGGGTAGGCTACACCTTC | CAWETGGVGYTF
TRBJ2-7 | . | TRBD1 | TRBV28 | TGTGCCAGCAGTCGCGACAGGGTTGTATACGAGCAGTACTTC | CASSRDRVVYEQYF
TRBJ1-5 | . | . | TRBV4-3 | TGCGCCAGCAGCCAGGAACAAACAGGGTTTGGAAATCAGCCCCAGCATTTT | CASSQEQTGFGNQPQHF
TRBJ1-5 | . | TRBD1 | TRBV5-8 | TGTGCCAGCAGCGAAGGGACAGGCTATAGCAATCAGCCCCAGCATTTT | CASSEGTGYSNQPQHF
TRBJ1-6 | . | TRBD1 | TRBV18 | TGTGCCAGCTCACTCACAGGGGAAAATTCACCCCTCCACTTT | CASSLTGENSPLHF
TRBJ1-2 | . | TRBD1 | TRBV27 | TGTGCCAGCAGTTTGATCAGGGGGGATGGCTACACCTTC | CASSLIRGDGYTF
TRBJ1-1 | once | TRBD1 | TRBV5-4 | TGTGCCAGCAGCACGACAGGGAAGAACACTGAAGCTTTCTTT | CASSTTGKNTEAFF
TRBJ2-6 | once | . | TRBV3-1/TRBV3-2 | TGTGCCAGCAGCCATGATCAGTTTAGGGGCGCTGGGGCCAACGTCCTGACTTTC | CASSHDQFRGAGANVLTF
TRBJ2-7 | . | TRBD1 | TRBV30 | TGTGCCTGGAGTCAGGACAGGGCCTACGAGCAGTACTTC | CAWSQDRAYEQYF
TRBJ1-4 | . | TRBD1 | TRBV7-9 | TGTGCCAGCAGCCCCGCCGGACAGGCGAATGAAAAACTGTTTTTT | CASSPAGQANEKLFF
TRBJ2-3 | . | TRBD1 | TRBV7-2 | TGTGCCAGCAGCTTGGAGAGGGGGCGCACAGATACGCAGTATTTT | CASSLERGRTDTQYF
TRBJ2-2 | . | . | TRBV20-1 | TGCAGTGCTAGGGGCGCCGGGGAGCTGTTTTTT | CSARGAGELFF
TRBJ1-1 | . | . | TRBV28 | TGTGCCAGCACCTATTGGAAGGGAGGTAGCACTGAAGCTTTCTTT | CASTYWKGGSTEAFF
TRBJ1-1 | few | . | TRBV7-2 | TGTGCCAGCAGCTCGGTTTTTTTAGGGGACACTGAAGCTTTCTTT | CASSSVFLGDTEAFF
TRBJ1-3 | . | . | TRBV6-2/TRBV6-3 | TGTGCCAGCAGTCCCCGAAGGAGCACAAACACCATATATTTT | CASSPRRSTNTIYF
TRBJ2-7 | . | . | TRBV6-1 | TGTGCCAGCAGTGAAGCTGGGACAACCTACGAGCAGTACTTC | CASSEAGTTYEQYF
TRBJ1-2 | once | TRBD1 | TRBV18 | TGTGCCAGCTCACCTGGGGACAGAGGACAAGACTACACCTTC | CASSPGDRGQDYTF
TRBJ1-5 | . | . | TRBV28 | TGTGCCAGCAGCTATCCAGGGTTTCAGCCCCAGCATTTT | CASSYPGFQPQHF
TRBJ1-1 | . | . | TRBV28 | TGTGCCAGCACATTGGGCAGCTTGATGAACACTGAAGCTTTCTTT | CASTLGSLMNTEAFF
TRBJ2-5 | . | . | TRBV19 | TGTGCCAGTAGTACGCCTCAGGGGTGGGAGACCCAGTACTTC | CASSTPQGWETQYF
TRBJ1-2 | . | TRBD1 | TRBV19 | TGTGCCAGCAAAAACAGGGGGCGCGACTATGGCTACACCTTC | CASKNRGRDYGYTF
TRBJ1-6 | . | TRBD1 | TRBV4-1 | TGCGCCAGCAGCCAATTGACAGGGAGGAGCTCACCCCTCCACTTT | CASSQLTGRSSPLHF
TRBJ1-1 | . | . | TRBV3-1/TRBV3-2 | TGTGCCAGCACTCCCACGATCCGTACTAACACTGAAGCTTTCTTT | CASTPTIRTNTEAFF
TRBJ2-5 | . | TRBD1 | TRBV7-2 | TGTGCCAGCACGTTTACAGGGGAAGAGACCCAGTACTTC | CASTFTGEETQYF
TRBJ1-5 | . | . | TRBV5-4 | TGTGCCAGCAGCTTCGGCGGGGGCGGTCAGCCCCAGCATTTT | CASSFGGGGQPQHF
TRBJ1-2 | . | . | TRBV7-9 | TGTGCCAGCAGCTTAGAAACAGGGAACTATGGCTACACCTTC | CASSLETGNYGYTF
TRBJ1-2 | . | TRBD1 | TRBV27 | TGTGCCAGCAGCGATCCCGGGACAGCCTGGCCGTATGGCTACACCTTC | CASSDPGTAWPYGYTF
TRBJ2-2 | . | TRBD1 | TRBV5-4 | TGTGCCAGCAGTTCTGGGACAGGGTCAAACACCGGGGAGCTGTTTTTT | CASSSGTGSNTGELFF
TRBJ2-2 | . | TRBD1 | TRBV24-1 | TGTGCCACCAGTGAGACGACAGGGGGCAAAGGCGGGGAGCTGTTTTTT | CATSETTGGKGGELFF
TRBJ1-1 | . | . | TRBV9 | TGTGCCAGCAGCGTAGGGAACAGGGACACTGAAGCTTTCTTT | CASSVGNRDTEAFF
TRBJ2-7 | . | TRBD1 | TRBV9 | TGTGCCAGCAGCGTAGGCCCCAATCAACGAGGTCAGGGGGTTAGTTACGAGCAGTACTTC | CASSVGPNQRGQGVSYEQYF
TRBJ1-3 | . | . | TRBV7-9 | TGTGCCAGCAGCTTCGCAGGAACAGGAAACACCATATATTTT | CASSFAGTGNTIYF
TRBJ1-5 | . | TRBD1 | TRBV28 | TGTGCCAGCAGCCCAGCGGGACAGGGTGATAATCAGCCCCAGCATTTT | CASSPAGQGDNQPQHF
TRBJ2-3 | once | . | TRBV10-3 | TGTGCCATCAGTGAGTCGCGGATTAGTGGCACAGATACGCAGTATTTT | CAISESRISGTDTQYF
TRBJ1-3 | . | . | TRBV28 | TGTGCCAGCAGTTTGATCCCCAGAAACTCTGGAAACACCATATATTTT | CASSLIPRNSGNTIYF
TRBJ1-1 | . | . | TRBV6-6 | TGTGCCAGCAGTTACGATCGGGGAAGGGCGAACACTGAAGCTTTCTTT | CASSYDRGRANTEAFF
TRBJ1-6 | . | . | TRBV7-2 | TGTGCCAGCAGCTTACTCTTTACGTGGGACAAGAATTCACCCCTCCACTTT | CASSLLFTWDKNSPLHF
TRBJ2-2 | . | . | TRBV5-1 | TGCGCCAGCAGCTTGTGGCAGGGGTTTAACACCGGGGAGCTGTTTTTT | CASSLWQGFNTGELFF
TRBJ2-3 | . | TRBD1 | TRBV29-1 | TGCAGCGTTGAGGCAGGGGGCAGCACAGATACGCAGTATTTT | CSVEAGGSTDTQYF
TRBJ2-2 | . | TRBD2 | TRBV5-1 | TGCGCCAGCAGCATGGGACTAGCGGGCACTAACACCGGGGAGCTGTTTTTT | CASSMGLAGTNTGELFF
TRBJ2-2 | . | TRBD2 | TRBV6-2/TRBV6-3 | TGTGCCAGCAGTTACCCGGGACTAGCGGGGGCCGCGAACACCGGGGAGCTGTTTTTT | CASSYPGLAGAANTGELFF
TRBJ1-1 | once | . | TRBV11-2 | TGTGCCAGCAGGTATCCGGGGATTCACGGTCACACTGAAGCTTTCTTT | CASRYPGIHGHTEAFF
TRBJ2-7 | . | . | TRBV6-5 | TGTGCCATTAGAGGCAGTTATCCTCCCTACGAGCAGTACTTC | CAIRGSYPPYEQYF
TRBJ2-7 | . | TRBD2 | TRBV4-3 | TGCGCCAGCAGCCTAGGATCGACTAGCGGCTTAAGCGAGCAGTACTTC | CASSLGSTSGLSEQYF
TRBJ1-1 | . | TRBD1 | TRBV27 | TGTGCCAGCAGTTTCTGGGGAGCAGGGGGGTCTTGGGGGACTGAAGCTTTCTTT | CASSFWGAGGSWGTEAFF